This TCR beta chain was observed in a study of cytomegalovirus exposure and HLA in healthy donors (dated by TCRdb to the late 2010s). Some background on the complete study: A later analysis indicated that the roughly 130 validation repertoires were generated on the platform also employed for the roughly 730 repertoires of the first cohort. The aim of the study was to test whether cataloging public T cell receptors could identify signatures of past pathogen exposure. A separate validation cohort of over a hundred different subjects was used in addition to the approximately 700-subject first cohort. The study combined high-throughput TCR immunosequencing, statistical association of individual TCRs with disease status, and machine learning to predict cytomegalovirus infection status.

Regarding this clone: Its antigen has not been determined. Nothing much larger sits one base from this clone, and base qualities are not available.

Donors formed part of the validation cohort, which comprised over a hundred subjects and was distinct from the first cohort of 550 to 850 subjects. The CDR3 starts with the cysteine, ends with the phenylalanine, and has 15 residues. Only CDR3 DNA is held: 45 bases, read in frame from base 1. At the junction V is shortened by 3 bases and J by 5 bases; bases outside the gene matches: 6. The germline V gene (reference sequence) yields SEHNR for CDR1 and FQNEAQ for CDR2. Results the study describes overall, beyond this receptor: The validation cohort had no HLA typing available for a later analysis, so co-occurrence within that cohort was assessed over all 130 or so repertoires. A later analysis found that TCRs clustered in the first cohort also tended to co-occur in the 95 to 150 validation repertoires, with more than 90% of cluster scores above 0. Three of the identified cytomegalovirus-associated TCR beta chains were confirmed in vitro to be specific for cytomegalovirus antigens. Most TCR sequences were seen in very few donors, while some public TCRs were found in many individuals. The authors suggested that the approach could potentially be generalized to other disease states and immunological phenotypes. The classifier was reported to diagnose cytomegalovirus status with high specificity and sensitivity in both the original cohort and the validation cohort. A total of 164 TCR beta chains were listed by the study as associated with cytomegalovirus.

Library creation used the immunoSEQ multiplex PCR assay. As for the original processing: A statistical classification framework was built to diagnose cytomegalovirus status from the catalog of TCR beta chain sequences. Imported from immuneACCESS, the table was reduced by TCRdb to in-frame sequences with V and J called. These copies leave out some clones; in studies compared against another copy, an unresolved V gene accounts for under half, and the cause of the remainder is not known. The V and J calls and clone size are taken from that table; D and trimming were inferred from the DNA. The sample table holds around 49,000 clones, of which roughly 93% were seen once. The biggest ten clones account for 1.4% of the sample.

The V and J genes are TRBV7-9 and TRBJ2-5; 10 central bases correspond to TRBD2. This TCR was recovered from a man aged 18 to 35 in good health and CMV-seronegative. Sample: PBMCs. The nucleotide sequence is TGTGCCAGCAGCTTTGTACTAGCGGGAACGGAGACCCAGTACTTC. Its amino acids are CASSFVLAGTETQYF.